This TCR beta chain was identified during a study of T cell repertoires in cytomegalovirus infection. Remarks on this clonotype: Its antigen is not known.

TCRdb redid the calling of the reads with MiXCR, one entry per CDR3 protein. The sample holds 100,000 to 150,000 distinct CDR3 sequences, roughly a third seen once. Study-wide points: Predominance within the ex vivo response was attributable to HLA-C-restricted CMV-specific TCR beta clonotypes.

CDR1 is SEHNR, CDR2 FQNEAQ, per germline (reference sequence). Unmatched junction bases numbered 3, after V lost 4 bases and J lost 4 bases. The CDR3 has 13 residues. This sequence was found in a human donor in good health (CMV status not recorded). Some clones in this sample may be carry-over from other donors' samples. This chain joins TRBV7-9 and TRBJ1-2, with TRBD1 matching 7 bases. The sequencing here drew on CD8+ T cells from cultured PBMCs, taken from culture after CMV antigen stimulation. CDR3 residues: CASSSTGPYGYTF. The CDR3, as DNA: TGTGCCAGCAGCTCGACAGGGCCCTATGGCTACACCTTC.